Each of the 20 T cell receptor beta chains below was sequenced from the same sample in a study of neurological immune-mediated disorders. TCRdb independently ran MiXCR on the 5' RACE reads; one entry per CDR3 protein. The sample carries fewer than 35,000 distinct CDR3 sequences, roughly 4.4% recorded once. Sequencing input: PBMCs. Receptors originate from a man in his late teens or twenties in good health.

In this sample, this clonotype turned up many times. V is TRBV15 and J is TRBJ2-2, with TRBD2 matching over 10 bases. The V and J ends lost 6 bases and 2 bases, in that order; junction bases with no gene match: 6. Germline V gene sequence: CDR1 LNHNV, CDR2 YYDKDF (reference sequence). The CDR3 totals 16 residues. This CDR3 is CATRFSGGTNTGELFF. The CDR3 region has the DNA TGTGCCACCAGATTTAGCGGGGGGACAAACACCGGGGAGCTGTTTTTT.

The sample holds many counts of this clonotype. The chain employs TRBV4-2 and TRBJ2-1, with TRBD2 matching 9 bases. Germline CDR1 and CDR2: LGHNA and YNFKEQ. Trimming cost V 0 bases and J 6 bases; bases outside gene matches: 6. The CDR3 is 16 residues long. In DNA form, the CDR3 reads TGTGCCAGCAGCCAAGATCCGAGCGGGGGGAGCAATGAGCAGTTCTTC. This gives the protein CASSQDPSGGSNEQFF.

This clonotype was detected ten times or more. The chain is built from TRBV3-1 and TRBJ2-1, with TRBD2 identical over 8 bases. This CDR3 spans 15 amino acids. The ends lost 5 bases at V and 2 bases at J; junction bases unmatched: 5. Germline CDR1 is LGHDT and CDR2 is YNNKEL (reference sequence). CDR3 bases: TGTGCCAGCAGCAAGGCGGGGGGCACCTACAATGAGCAGTTCTTC. Translated, it gives CASSKAGGTYNEQFF.

Many counts were recorded for this clonotype. The chain carries TRBV7-9 and TRBJ2-5, with a possible D match to TRBD2 (5 bases). CDR1 is SEHNR and CDR2 is FQNEAQ in the germline V gene (reference sequence). V shed 2 bases and J shed 4 bases, with 11 bases lying between them. The CDR3 runs to 14 residues. The CDR3 sequence is CASSLFEGRETQYF. The CDR3 DNA reads as TGTGCCAGCAGCTTATTCGAGGGCCGAGAGACCCAGTACTTC. The full variable domain, its missing parts supplied by reference TRBV7-9 and TRBJ2-5, is DTGVSQNPRHKITKRGQNVTFRCDPISEHNRLYWYRQTLGQGPEFLTYFQNEAQLEKSRLLSDRFSAERPKGSFSTLEIQRTEQGDSAMYLCASSLFEGRETQYFGPGTRLLVL.

Ten or more counts support this clonotype. This chain joins TRBV29-1 and TRBJ2-7, with 9 bases fitting TRBD2. V shed 6 bases, J shed 5 bases, and the junction held 5 bases outside the gene matches. The CDR3 loop spans 12 amino acids. Per germline, CDR1 SQVTM and CDR2 ANQGSEA. The CDR3 sequence: CSVPSGAHEQYF. CDR3 nucleotides: TGCAGCGTCCCTAGCGGGGCGCACGAGCAGTACTTC.

This clonotype appeared a few times. The chain couples TRBV29-1 to TRBJ1-2; TRBD1 matches at 12 bases. The CDR3 covers 15 residues. Germline CDR1 reads SQVTM; CDR2 reads ANQGSEA. The V segment lost 7 bases and the J segment 2 bases; nucleotides outside the gene matches: 8. CDR3 bases: TGCAGCGCTGGGGACAGGGGGCCCCTCAACTATGGCTACACCTTC. This codes for CSAGDRGPLNYGYTF.

In this sample, this clonotype turned up many times. The chain joins TRBV5-1 to TRBJ1-5, with D perhaps matching TRBD1 (5 bases). The CDR3 totals 13 residues. The germline CDR1 and CDR2 sequences are SGHRS and YFSETQ. Trimming took 0 bases from V and 7 from J, leaving 8 bases between them. CDR3: CASSLGGVQPQHF. CDR3 sequence (DNA): TGCGCCAGCAGCTTGGGGGGCGTACAGCCCCAGCATTTT.

V usage is TRBV20-1 and J usage is TRBJ2-3; no clear D gene. Germline V gene lookup returns CDR1 DFQATT and CDR2 SNEGSKA (reference sequence). V shed 0 bases and J shed 1 base, with 11 bases lying between them. The CDR3 length is 15 residues. This chain's CDR3 is CSARDPLVGTDTQYF. The CDR3, as DNA: TGCAGTGCTAGAGACCCCTTAGTCGGCACAGATACGCAGTATTTT.

This clonotype was observed many times. One end of the junction is discordant with germline, which a read error may explain. This sequence joins TRBV7-7 and TRBJ2-3; 7 nucleotides agree with TRBD1. Germline V CDR1 and CDR2: SSHAT, FNYEAQ (reference sequence). The CDR3 contains 13 residues. The chain's CDR3 is CASSQRGQDTQYF. CDR3 in DNA: TGTGCTAGCAGCCAAAGGGGACAGGATACGCAGTATTTT.

At least ten counts were recorded for this clonotype. The chain employs TRBV3-1 and TRBJ2-3, with D possibly matching TRBD2 (5 bases). Per the germline V gene, CDR1 is LGHDT and CDR2 is YNNKEL (reference sequence). This CDR3 region has 13 residues. V was clipped by 8 bases and J by 1 base, with 10 bases between them. The CDR3 is CASRGAGTDTQYF. The CDR3 nucleotides are TGTGCCAGCCGGGGAGCGGGCACAGATACGCAGTATTTT.

This clonotype was found many times. This chain joins TRBV6-5 and TRBJ2-7, with 7 bases fitting TRBD1. The V gene end was trimmed by 2 bases and the J gene end by 2 bases; junction bases not matched to a gene: 6. The CDR3 is made up of 15 amino acids. Germline V gene sequence: CDR1 MNHEY, CDR2 SVGAGI. The CDR3 protein is CASSYDHRGPYEQYF. As DNA, the CDR3 is TGTGCCAGCAGTTACGACCACAGGGGCCCCTACGAGCAGTACTTC.

This clonotype was recorded many times. The chain joins TRBV24-1 to TRBJ2-3; 7 bases agree with TRBD2. Germline V lookup: CDR1 KGHDR, CDR2 SFDVKD. Losses at the gene ends were 2 bases for V and 2 bases for J; bases not matched to a gene: 6. The CDR3 has 16 residues. CDR3 in DNA: TGTGCCACCAGTGATTGGGAGGGTTACCCCACAGATACGCAGTATTTT. As protein: CATSDWEGYPTDTQYF.

This clonotype occurred many times. This chain uses TRBV14 with TRBJ2-2, with no clear D. V lost 4 bases and J lost 4, with 19 bases in between. This CDR3 comprises 17 residues. Germline assignment: CDR1 SGHDN and CDR2 FVKESK. CDR3 in DNA: TGTGCCAGCAGCCTACGTGGTGCCACCTGGACCACCGGGGAGCTGTTTTTT. It specifies CASSLRGATWTTGELFF.

Only a few counts were recorded for this clonotype. The rearrangement joins TRBV12-3 or TRBV12-4 to TRBJ2-1; D is undetermined. The CDR3 runs to 14 residues. V lost 4 bases and J lost 8, with 15 bases in between. The CDR3 protein is CASSSVAVGDEQFF. As DNA, the CDR3 is TGTGCCAGCAGTTCCGTCGCGGTTGGGGATGAGCAGTTCTTC.

This clonotype was observed many times. The rearrangement uses TRBV7-6 and TRBJ1-3; TRBD1 matches at 7 bases. This CDR3 contains 16 residues. Trimming cost V 1 base and J 0 bases; bases outside gene matches: 3. The germline V gene encodes CDR1 SGHVS and CDR2 FNYEAQ. The CDR3 bases are TGTGCCAGCAGCTTAGTCGGGACAGCCTCTGGAAACACCATATATTTT. Protein sequence: CASSLVGTASGNTIYF.

This clonotype showed up many times. The chain employs TRBV10-3 and TRBJ2-2; possibly TRBD1 for D (6 bases). CDR3 length equals 16 residues. V lost 10 bases and J 6 bases, leaving 24 bases between the germline ends. Germline V gene lookup returns CDR1 ENHRY and CDR2 SYGVKD. CDR3 DNA: TGTGCCAGCGTTGGAATCTGGACAGAACGGGCCGGGGAGCTGTTTTTT. This sequence encodes CASVGIWTERAGELFF.

This clonotype has ten or more counts. This chain joins TRBV7-2 and TRBJ2-2, with D unresolved. The ends were cut back, 1 base at V and 7 bases at J, with 7 bases in the middle. There are 13 residues in the CDR3. Germline values: CDR1 SGHTA, CDR2 FQGNSA. The CDR3 sequence: CASSLDRVGELFF. DNA for the CDR3: TGTGCCAGCAGCTTAGACCGGGTCGGGGAGCTGTTTTTT. The full variable domain, in which reference TRBV7-2 and TRBJ2-2 provide the parts outside the CDR3, is GAGVSQSPSNKVTEKGKDVELRCDPISGHTALYWYRQSLGQGLEFLIYFQGNSAPDKSGLPSDRFSAERTGGSVSTLTIQRTQQEDSAVYLCASSLDRVGELFFGEGSRLTVL.

This clonotype has at least ten counts. The chain employs TRBV11-1 and TRBJ2-3; TRBD1 aligns across 9 bases. J lost 2 bases, V lost 7 bases, and 13 bases had no gene match. This CDR3 region has 17 residues. The germline CDR1 and CDR2 sequences are SGHAT and FQDESV (reference sequence). DNA of the CDR3: TGTGCCAGCAACAACCGACCGGGACAGGGTGCCACAGATACGCAGTATTTT. As protein: CASNNRPGQGATDTQYF.

Many counts were recorded for this clonotype. The J gene is TRBJ1-5, the V gene TRBV4-1, with TRBD1 matching 8 bases. This CDR3 contains 16 residues. In germline, CDR1 is MGHRA, CDR2 YSYEKL. V dropped 3 bases and J dropped 2; count of bases not matched to a gene: 6. The CDR3 here is CASSHGQGGGNQPQHF. CDR3 in DNA: TGCGCCAGCAGCCACGGACAGGGAGGCGGCAATCAGCCCCAGCATTTT.

Ten or more counts support this clonotype. The J gene is TRBJ2-1, the V gene TRBV20-1; no reliable D call. Trimming cost V 2 bases and J 2 bases, with 10 bases left between them. CDR3 length: 14 amino acids. CDR1 and CDR2 (germline): DFQATT, SNEGSKA (reference sequence). CDR3: CSARQTGTYNEQFF. In DNA, the CDR3 is TGCAGTGCTAGACAAACTGGAACCTACAATGAGCAGTTCTTC.